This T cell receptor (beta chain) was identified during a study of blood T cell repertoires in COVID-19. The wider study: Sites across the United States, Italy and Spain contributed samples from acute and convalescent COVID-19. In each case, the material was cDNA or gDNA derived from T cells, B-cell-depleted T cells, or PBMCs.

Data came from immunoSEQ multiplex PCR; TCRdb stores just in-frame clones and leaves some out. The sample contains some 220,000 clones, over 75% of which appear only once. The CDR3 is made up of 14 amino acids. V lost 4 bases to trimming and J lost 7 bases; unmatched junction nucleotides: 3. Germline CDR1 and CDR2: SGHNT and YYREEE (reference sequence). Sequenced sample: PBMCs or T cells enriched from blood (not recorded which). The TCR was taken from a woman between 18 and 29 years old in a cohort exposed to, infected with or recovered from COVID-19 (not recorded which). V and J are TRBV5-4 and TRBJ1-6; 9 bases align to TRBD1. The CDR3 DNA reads TGTGCCAGCAGCATGGGACAGGGCAATTCACCCCTCCACTTT. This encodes CASSMGQGNSPLHF.